Sequencing of this T cell receptor (beta chain) was carried out in a study of blood T cell repertoires in COVID-19. Study details: Samples came from the United States, Italy and Spain, spanning acute and convalescent COVID-19. Sources were T cells, B-cell-depleted T cells, or PBMCs; the material itself was cDNA or gDNA.

The CDR3 has 14 residues. J lost 8 bases, V lost 6 bases, and 7 bases had no gene match. Germline assignment: CDR1 MNHEY and CDR2 SVGAGI. Under the authors' procedure: The authors estimated nucleated cell counts from reference gene primer amplification. Clones were read by immunoSEQ multiplex PCR, and TCRdb kept only the in-frame ones, dropping some. The DNA was the basis for D and trimming; V, J and clone size are from that table. The sample includes about 110,000 clones, approximately 82% of them seen just once. V gene TRBV6-5 combines with J gene TRBJ2-3; TRBD2 matches at 11 bases. Material for sequencing was peripheral blood. The clonotype comes from a woman older than 75 with acute or convalescent COVID-19. CDR3 region: CASRPGTSGGTQYF. CDR3 nucleotides: TGTGCCAGCAGGCCCGGGACTAGCGGTGGTACGCAGTATTTT.